A single T cell receptor beta chain is shown here with its context. Its antigen is undetermined. Produced via immunoSEQ multiplex PCR; TCRdb's table is partial and in-frame only. Of 40,000 to 50,000 clones in the sample, roughly four fifths are singletons; the top ten hold about 3.6%. The record originates from a study of radiotherapy plus CTLA-4 blockade in lung cancer. CDR1 SGHTA and CDR2 FQGNSA come from the germline V gene. The CDR3 has 15 amino acids. J gave up 6 bases and V 5 bases, and 8 bases lay outside the gene matches. Study results and caveats: An expansion of tumor-derived TCR clones occurred in blood after radiotherapy plus ipilimumab.

This rearrangement joins TRBV7-2 to TRBJ2-1, with 9 bases that match TRBD1. The sequence came from a human donor with non-small cell lung cancer who had stable disease on radiotherapy plus ipilimumab. Sequenced here: peripheral blood, sampled from a patient treated with radiotherapy plus ipilimumab. The CDR3 region is CASSREGTGLNEQFF. The CDR3 nucleotides are TGTGCCAGCAGCAGAGAAGGGACAGGGCTCAATGAGCAGTTCTTC.